This TCR beta chain was recovered during a study of OX40 agonist ivuxolimab in advanced cancers. Study-level background: Patients assigned to dose escalation were diagnosed with hepatocellular carcinoma, melanoma, renal cell or head and neck cancer. Three patients, one with hepatocellular carcinoma and two with cutaneous melanoma, achieved partial responses.

Measured with immunoSEQ multiplex PCR; TCRdb has only the in-frame clones, and not every one. The table includes about 75,000 clones, roughly 90% detected once. Details on this clone: What it recognizes is unknown.

The study, taken as a whole, reports: More expanded clones were found, on average, in CD8+ than in CD4+ T cells.

Autoimmune disease history or systemic immunosuppression was exclusionary. This TCR came from an adult with an advanced solid tumor such as melanoma, head and neck, liver or kidney cancer. The specimen was CD4+ or CD8+ T cells sorted from blood, collected in a trial of the OX40 agonist ivuxolimab.

The CDR3 bases are TGTGCCAGTAGGGCCAGGGGGGAAGAGCAGTACTTC. It codes for CASRARGEEQYF. The genes are TRBV19 and TRBJ2-7; D might be TRBD1 (7 bases). Germline loops: CDR1 LNHDA, CDR2 SQIVND (reference sequence). The CDR3 has 12 residues. Trimming removed 6 bases from V and 7 bases from J, with 13 bases in between. Variable domain in full (rest from reference TRBV19 and TRBJ2-7): DGGITQSPKYLFRKEGQNVTLSCEQNLNHDAMYWYRQDPGQGLRLIYYSQIVNDFQKGDIAEGYSVSREKKESFPLTVTSAQKNPTAFYLCASRARGEEQYFGPGTRLTVT.